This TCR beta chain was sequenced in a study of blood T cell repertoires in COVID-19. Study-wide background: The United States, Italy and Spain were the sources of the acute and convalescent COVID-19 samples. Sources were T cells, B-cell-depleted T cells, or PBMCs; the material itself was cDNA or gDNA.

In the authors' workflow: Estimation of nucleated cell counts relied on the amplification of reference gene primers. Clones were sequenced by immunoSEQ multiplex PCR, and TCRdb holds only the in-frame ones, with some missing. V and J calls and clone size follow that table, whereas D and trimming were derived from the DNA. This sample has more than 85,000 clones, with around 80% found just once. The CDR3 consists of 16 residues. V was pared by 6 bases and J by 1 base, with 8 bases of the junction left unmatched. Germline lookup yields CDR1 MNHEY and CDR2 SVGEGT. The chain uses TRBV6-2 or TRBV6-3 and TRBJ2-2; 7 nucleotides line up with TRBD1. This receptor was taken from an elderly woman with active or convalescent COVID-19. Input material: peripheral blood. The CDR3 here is CASSQSRTGNTGELFF. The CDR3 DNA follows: TGTGCCAGCAGCCAGAGTCGGACAGGGAACACCGGGGAGCTGTTTTTT.